The T cell receptor beta chain described here comes from a study of T cell responses to AZD1222 COVID-19 vaccine. Looked up from germline, CDR1 is SGHAT and CDR2 is FQNNGV. Trimming pared 5 bases from V and 3 bases from J, leaving 11 bases between. The CDR3 extends over 15 amino acids. Notes on the study in general: Repertoires were obtained only post-peak T cell response.

Assay used: immunoSEQ multiplex PCR; TCRdb lists only in-frame clones, some missing. Of approximately 120,000 clones detected, around 90% appear once; the ten largest clones hold over 6.5%. On this clone itself: Its antigen is currently unknown.

The sample here was peripheral blood, taken on day 0 of AZD1222 vaccination. J is TRBJ1-6 and V is TRBV11-2; tentatively, D is TRBD1 (6 bases). This clonotype was obtained from an adult in good health. Here the CDR3 DNA reads TGTGCCAGCAGCGAGTGGACAGACTATAATTCACCCCTCCACTTT. As protein: CASSEWTDYNSPLHF.